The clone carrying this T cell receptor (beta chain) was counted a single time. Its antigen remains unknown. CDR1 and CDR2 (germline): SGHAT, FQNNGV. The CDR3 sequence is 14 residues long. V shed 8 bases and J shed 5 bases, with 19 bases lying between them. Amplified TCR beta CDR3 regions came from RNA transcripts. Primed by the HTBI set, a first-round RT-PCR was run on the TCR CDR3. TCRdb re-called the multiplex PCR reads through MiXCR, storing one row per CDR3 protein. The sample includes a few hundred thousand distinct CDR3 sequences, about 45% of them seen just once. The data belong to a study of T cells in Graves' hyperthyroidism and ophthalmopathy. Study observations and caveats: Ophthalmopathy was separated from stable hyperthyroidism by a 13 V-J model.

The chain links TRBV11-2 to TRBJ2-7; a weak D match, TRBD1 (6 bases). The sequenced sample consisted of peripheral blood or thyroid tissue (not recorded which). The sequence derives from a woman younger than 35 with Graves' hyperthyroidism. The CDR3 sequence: CASGEQGPWDEQYF. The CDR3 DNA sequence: TGTGCCAGCGGCGAACAGGGCCCGTGGGACGAGCAGTACTTC.